This T cell receptor (beta chain) was observed in a study of T cell changes during pregnancy in multiple sclerosis (dated by TCRdb to about 2019). Study-wide context: The study looked at changes in the T cell repertoire across pregnancy in women with multiple sclerosis.

Libraries came from the immunoSEQ multiplex PCR assay. The table was pulled from immuneACCESS by TCRdb, which kept in-frame rearrangements only. Such tables lose some clones; where checked, under half of the loss comes from unresolved V genes, and the rest has no known cause. The sample has 40,000 to 50,000 clones on record, roughly 95% of them singletons. Around 0.3% of the sample comes from the top ten. Germline trimming amounts to 6 bases on V and 6 bases on J, with 8 as the count of junction bases outside the gene matches. In the germline V gene (reference sequence), CDR1 corresponds to SGHKS and CDR2 to YYEKEE. The CDR3 covers 14 residues, taking in both the cysteine and the phenylalanine. Only the CDR3 DNA stays, 42 bases, in frame from base 1. Worth noting for this clone: The clone's antigen remains unknown. No base qualities exist here, and no much larger clone lies one base off it.

This TCR derives from a female donor with multiple sclerosis, enrolled in a pregnancy study. The chain was built from TRBV5-5 and TRBJ2-3, with 9 bases in between that match TRBD2. Sample: CD4+ T cells from peripheral blood mononuclear cells, taken in the third trimester of pregnancy. The CDR3 region: CASNRGGAGDTQYF. In nucleotides, the sequence is TGTGCCAGCAACCGCGGGGGGGCTGGGGATACGCAGTATTTT.